Sequencing of this T cell receptor (beta chain) was carried out in a study of CD4+ T cells in melanoma. Remarks on this clone: What it recognizes is unknown.

Study-wide points: Diverse differentiation states were reported for melanoma neoantigen-specific CD4+ T cells. A reported correlation linked neoantigen-specific CD4+ T cells to CD8+, macrophage and B cell function.

Here immunoSEQ multiplex PCR was the method, and the copy in TCRdb shows in-frame clones only, minus some. The sample has approximately 4,900 clones, 64% seen once. Germline V gives CDR1 SGHDT, CDR2 YYEEEE. Trimming stripped 4 bases from V and 0 bases from J, with 17 bases between. The CDR3 covers 16 residues. The receptor comes from a human donor with melanoma. The material sequenced was cells from a culture (not recorded whether cultured in vitro). The gene calls are TRBV5-6 and TRBJ2-7; D gene unclear. CDR3 protein: CASSLRPTAYSYEQYF. CDR3 coding DNA: TGTGCCAGCAGCCTCCGCCCTACAGCTTACTCCTACGAGCAGTACTTC.